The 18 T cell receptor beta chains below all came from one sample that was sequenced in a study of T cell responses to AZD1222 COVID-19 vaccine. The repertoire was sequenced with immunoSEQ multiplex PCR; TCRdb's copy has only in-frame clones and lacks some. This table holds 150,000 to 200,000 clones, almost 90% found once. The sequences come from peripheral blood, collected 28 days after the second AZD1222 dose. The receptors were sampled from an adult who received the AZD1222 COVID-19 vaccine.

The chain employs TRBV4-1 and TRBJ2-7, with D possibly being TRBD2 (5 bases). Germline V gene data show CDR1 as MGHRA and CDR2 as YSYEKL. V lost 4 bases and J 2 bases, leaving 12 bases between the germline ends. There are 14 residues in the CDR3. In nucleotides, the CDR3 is TGCGCCAGCAGCCTTACCCTAGCTGCCTACGAGCAGTACTTC. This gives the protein CASSLTLAAYEQYF.

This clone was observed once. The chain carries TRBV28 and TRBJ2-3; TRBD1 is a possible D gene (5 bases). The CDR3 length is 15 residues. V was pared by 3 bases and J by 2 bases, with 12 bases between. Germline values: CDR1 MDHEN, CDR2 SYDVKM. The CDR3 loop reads CASSFPQGLTDTQYF. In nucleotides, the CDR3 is TGTGCCAGCAGTTTCCCCCAGGGCCTCACAGATACGCAGTATTTT. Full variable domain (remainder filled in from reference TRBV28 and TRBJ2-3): DVKVTQSSRYLVKRTGEKVFLECVQDMDHENMFWYRQDPGLGLRLIYFSYDVKMKEKGDIPEGYSVSREKKERFSLILESASTNQTSMYLCASSFPQGLTDTQYFGPGTRLTVL.

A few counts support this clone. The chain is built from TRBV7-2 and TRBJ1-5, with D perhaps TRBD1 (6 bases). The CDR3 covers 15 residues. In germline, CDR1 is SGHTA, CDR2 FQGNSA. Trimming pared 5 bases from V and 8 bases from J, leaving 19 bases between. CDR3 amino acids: CASSLSGGGGEPQHF. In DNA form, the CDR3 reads TGTGCCAGCAGCCTTTCCGGGGGCGGTGGGGAGCCCCAGCATTTT. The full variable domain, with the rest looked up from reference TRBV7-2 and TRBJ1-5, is GAGVSQSPSNKVTEKGKDVELRCDPISGHTALYWYRQSLGQGLEFLIYFQGNSAPDKSGLPSDRFSAERTGGSVSTLTIQRTQQEDSAVYLCASSLSGGGGEPQHFGDGTRLSIL.

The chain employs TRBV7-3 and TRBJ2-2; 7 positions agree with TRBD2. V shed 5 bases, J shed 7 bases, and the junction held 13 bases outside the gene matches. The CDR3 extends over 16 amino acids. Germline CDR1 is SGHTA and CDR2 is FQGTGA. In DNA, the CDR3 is TGTGCCAGCAGCCCGAGCCCCAGCGGGGTCGGCGGGGAGCTGTTTTTT. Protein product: CASSPSPSGVGGELFF.

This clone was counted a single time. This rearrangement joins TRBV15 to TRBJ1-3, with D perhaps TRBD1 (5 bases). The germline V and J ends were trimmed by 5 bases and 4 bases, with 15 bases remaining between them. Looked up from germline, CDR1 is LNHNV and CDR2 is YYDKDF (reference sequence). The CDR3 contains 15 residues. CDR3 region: CATSFGTLKGNTIYF. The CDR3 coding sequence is TGTGCCACCAGCTTCGGGACCCTTAAGGGAAACACCATATATTTT.

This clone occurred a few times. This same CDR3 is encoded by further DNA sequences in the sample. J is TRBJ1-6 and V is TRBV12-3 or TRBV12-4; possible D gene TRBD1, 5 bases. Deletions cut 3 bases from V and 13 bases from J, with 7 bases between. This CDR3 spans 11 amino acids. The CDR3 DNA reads TGTGCCAGCAGTTTGGGGGGTCCCCTCCACTTT. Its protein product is CASSLGGPLHF.

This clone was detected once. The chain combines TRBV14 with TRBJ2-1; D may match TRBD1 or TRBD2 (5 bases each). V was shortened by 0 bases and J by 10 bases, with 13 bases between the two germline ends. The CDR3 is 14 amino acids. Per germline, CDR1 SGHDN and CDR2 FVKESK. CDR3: CASSQDPGTLEQFF. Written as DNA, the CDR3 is TGTGCCAGCAGCCAAGATCCAGGGACCTTAGAGCAGTTCTTC.

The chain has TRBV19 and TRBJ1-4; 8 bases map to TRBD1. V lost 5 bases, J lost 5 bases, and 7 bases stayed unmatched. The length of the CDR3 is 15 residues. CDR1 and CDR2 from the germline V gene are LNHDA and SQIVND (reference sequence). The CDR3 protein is CASSYLGQGNEKLFF. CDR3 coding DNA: TGTGCCAGTAGTTATCTCGGACAGGGCAATGAAAAACTGTTTTTT.

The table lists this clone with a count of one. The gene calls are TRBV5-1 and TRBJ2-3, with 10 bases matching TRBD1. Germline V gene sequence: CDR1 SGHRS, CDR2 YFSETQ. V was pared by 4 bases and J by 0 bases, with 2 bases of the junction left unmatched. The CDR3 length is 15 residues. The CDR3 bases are TGCGCCAGCAGCAGGGACAGGGGTAGCACAGATACGCAGTATTTT. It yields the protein CASSRDRGSTDTQYF.

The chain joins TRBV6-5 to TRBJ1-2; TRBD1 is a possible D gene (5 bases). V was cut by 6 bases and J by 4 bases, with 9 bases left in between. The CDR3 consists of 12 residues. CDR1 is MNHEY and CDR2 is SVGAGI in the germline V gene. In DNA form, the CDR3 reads TGTGCCAGCAGCACCGACAGCTATGGCTACACCTTC. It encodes CASSTDSYGYTF.

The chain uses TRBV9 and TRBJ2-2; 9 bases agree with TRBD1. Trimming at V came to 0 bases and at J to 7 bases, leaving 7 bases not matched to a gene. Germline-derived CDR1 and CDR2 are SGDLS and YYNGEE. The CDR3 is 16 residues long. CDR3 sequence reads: CASSVGWGQGGGELFF. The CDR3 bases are TGTGCCAGCAGCGTAGGTTGGGGACAGGGAGGCGGGGAGCTGTTTTTT.

The CDR3 nucleotides read TGTGCCAGTAGTATACTCCGGGACAGGGTTGGGCAGCCCCAGCATTTT. Translation: CASSILRDRVGQPQHF. The chain carries TRBV19 and TRBJ1-5, with 9 bases matching TRBD1. The length of the CDR3 is 16 residues. Germline CDR1 LNHDA, CDR2 SQIVND (reference sequence). The trim removed 2 bases at V and 7 bases at J, leaving 9 bases unmatched.

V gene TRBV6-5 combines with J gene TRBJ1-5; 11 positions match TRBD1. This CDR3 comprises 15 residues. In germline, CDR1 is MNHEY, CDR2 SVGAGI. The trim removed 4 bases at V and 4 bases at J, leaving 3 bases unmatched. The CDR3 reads CASSSRDRGNQPQHF. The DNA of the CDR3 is TGTGCCAGCAGTTCCCGGGACAGGGGGAATCAGCCCCAGCATTTT.

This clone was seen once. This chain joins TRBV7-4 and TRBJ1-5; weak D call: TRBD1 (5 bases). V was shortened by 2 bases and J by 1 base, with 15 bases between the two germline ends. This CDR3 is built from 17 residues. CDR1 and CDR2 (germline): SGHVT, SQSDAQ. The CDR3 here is CASSLTVGERSNQPQHF. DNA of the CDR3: TGTGCCAGCAGCTTAACCGTAGGGGAGCGCAGCAATCAGCCCCAGCATTTT.

The CDR3 loop reads CAWGTGSFYEQYF. The CDR3 DNA sequence: TGTGCCTGGGGGACAGGGAGTTTCTACGAGCAGTACTTC. The chain employs TRBV30 and TRBJ2-7, with 9 bases matching TRBD1. Germline V CDR1 and CDR2: GTSNPN, SVGIG (reference sequence). V lost 5 bases, J lost 3 bases, and 5 bases stayed unmatched. The CDR3 loop spans 13 amino acids.

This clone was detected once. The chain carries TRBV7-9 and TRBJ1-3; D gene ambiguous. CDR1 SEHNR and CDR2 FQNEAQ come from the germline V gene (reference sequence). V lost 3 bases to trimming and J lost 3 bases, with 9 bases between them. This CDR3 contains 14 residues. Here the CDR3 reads CASSLRTDGNTIYF. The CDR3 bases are TGTGCCAGCAGCTTGAGGACGGATGGAAACACCATATATTTT.

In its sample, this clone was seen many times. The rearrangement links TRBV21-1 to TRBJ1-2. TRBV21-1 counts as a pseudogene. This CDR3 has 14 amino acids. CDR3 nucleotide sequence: TGTGCCAGCAGCAAAGACACGAGTTACTATGGCTACACCTTC. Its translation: CASSKDTSYYGYTF.

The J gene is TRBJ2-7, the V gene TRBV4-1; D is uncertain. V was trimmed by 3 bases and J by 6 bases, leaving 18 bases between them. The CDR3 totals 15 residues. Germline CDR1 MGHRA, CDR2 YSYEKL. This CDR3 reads CASSQDRTPGFEQYF. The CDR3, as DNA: TGCGCCAGCAGCCAGGACCGGACCCCCGGGTTCGAGCAGTACTTC.